The rows below give T cell receptor beta chains drawn from one sample of a study of vaccination and CD4 T cells after COVID-19. TCRdb re-derived calls from the PCR reads in MiXCR, one entry per CDR3 protein. The sample holds about 36,000 distinct CDR3 sequences, around 39% seen once. Source: CD4+ T cells from blood, taken about 7 months after SARS-CoV-2 vaccination. Source of these receptors: a human donor who had recovered from COVID-19. Both conserved end residues are part of each CDR3. Each record gives: CDR3 length, D gene, J gene, V gene, clone size, CDR3 DNA, CDR3 protein. D genes are given only for firm matches. Not every row has a clone size; where given, it reads once, few, many or a size class.

length: 13
D: .
J: TRBJ1-5
V: TRBV20-1
size: .
DNA: TGCAGTGCTAGCTGGGGGGGGAACCAGCCCCAGCATTTT
CDR3: CSASWGGNQPQHF

length: 14
D: TRBD1
J: TRBJ2-5
V: TRBV24-1
size: few
DNA: TGTGCCACCAGTGGGACAGGGGAGGGGGAGACCCAGTACTTC
CDR3: CATSGTGEGETQYF

length: 14
D: .
J: TRBJ1-1
V: TRBV6-5
size: few
DNA: TGTGCCAGCAGTTACGTCGGGGGGAACACTGAAGCTTTCTTT
CDR3: CASSYVGGNTEAFF

length: 14
D: TRBD2
J: TRBJ2-7
V: TRBV28
size: .
DNA: TGTGCCAGCAGTTTGGAGCGGGAGATTTACGAGCAGTACTTC
CDR3: CASSLEREIYEQYF

length: 17
D: TRBD2
J: TRBJ2-7
V: TRBV6-2/TRBV6-3
size: .
DNA: TGTGCCAGCAGTTACTCCGGGACTAGCGGGAGGTTTGGCGAGCAGTACTTC
CDR3: CASSYSGTSGRFGEQYF

length: 13
D: .
J: TRBJ1-2
V: TRBV18
size: .
DNA: TGTGCCAGCTCACCTCCCAGCACCTATGGCTACACCTTC
CDR3: CASSPPSTYGYTF

length: 15
D: TRBD2
J: TRBJ2-7
V: TRBV7-8
size: few
DNA: TGTGCCAGCAGCTTATCAGGCGGGAGCTCCTACGAGCAGTACTTC
CDR3: CASSLSGGSSYEQYF

length: 12
D: TRBD2
J: TRBJ2-7
V: TRBV20-1
size: once
DNA: TGCAGTGCTAGACTAGCGGAGTACGAGCAGTACTTC
CDR3: CSARLAEYEQYF

length: 14
D: TRBD1
J: TRBJ1-6
V: TRBV6-2/TRBV6-3
size: .
DNA: TGTGCCAGCAGTTACGGGACAGCAAATTCACCCCTCCACTTT
CDR3: CASSYGTANSPLHF

length: 14
D: TRBD2
J: TRBJ2-5
V: TRBV20-1
size: few
DNA: TGCAGTGCTAGTCGGCGGGAGGTTGGAGAGACCCAGTACTTC
CDR3: CSASRREVGETQYF

length: 15
D: .
J: TRBJ2-7
V: TRBV6-5
size: .
DNA: TGTGCCAGCAGTTACAGAGGCGGGGACGCCTACGAGCAGTACTTC
CDR3: CASSYRGGDAYEQYF

length: 15
D: TRBD1
J: TRBJ2-1
V: TRBV7-8
size: .
DNA: TGTGCCAGCAGCTTATCCCGGGACAGGTTGAATGAGCAGTTCTTC
CDR3: CASSLSRDRLNEQFF

length: 15
D: TRBD2
J: TRBJ2-3
V: TRBV20-1
size: .
DNA: TGCAGTGCTAGTGGGGTAGCGGGACGCGCAGATACGCAGTATTTT
CDR3: CSASGVAGRADTQYF

length: 15
D: TRBD1
J: TRBJ2-5
V: TRBV20-1
size: .
DNA: TGCAGTGGGTCCCCTGACGGACAGGGGCAAGAGACCCAGTACTTC
CDR3: CSGSPDGQGQETQYF

length: 16
D: .
J: TRBJ2-3
V: TRBV7-3
size: few
DNA: TGTGCCAGCAGCTTAGGCCGGAACAGAAGGGGAGATACGCAGTATTTT
CDR3: CASSLGRNRRGDTQYF

length: 16
D: TRBD1
J: TRBJ1-5
V: TRBV4-3
size: few
DNA: TGCGCCAGCAGCCAAGAGACAGGGGGCTGGAATCAGCCCCAGCATTTT
CDR3: CASSQETGGWNQPQHF

length: 17
D: TRBD2
J: TRBJ2-7
V: TRBV20-1
size: .
DNA: TGCAGTGCTAGAGGCGGGACGGGGACTAGCGAGACCTACGAGCAGTACTTC
CDR3: CSARGGTGTSETYEQYF

length: 14
D: .
J: TRBJ1-1
V: TRBV19
size: few
DNA: TGTGCCAGTAGTCCGGGATTTATTGGCTATGAAGCTTTCTTT
CDR3: CASSPGFIGYEAFF

length: 15
D: .
J: TRBJ1-6
V: TRBV27
size: .
DNA: TGTGCCAGCAGTTATCGGGACGGATATAATTCACCCCTCCACTTT
CDR3: CASSYRDGYNSPLHF

length: 13
D: TRBD2
J: TRBJ2-7
V: TRBV7-2
size: .
DNA: TGTGCCAGCAGATCTAGCGGGGGCTACGAGCAGTACTTC
CDR3: CASRSSGGYEQYF

length: 14
D: .
J: TRBJ2-7
V: TRBV20-1
size: few
DNA: TGCAGTGCTAGAATTCTCGGAGAAGCCTACGAGCAGTACTTC
CDR3: CSARILGEAYEQYF

length: 15
D: .
J: TRBJ1-5
V: TRBV20-1
size: .
DNA: TGCAGTGCTAGAGAAACAGGCGGAAAAGGCCAGCCCCAGCATTTT
CDR3: CSARETGGKGQPQHF

length: 14
D: .
J: TRBJ1-5
V: TRBV4-3
size: .
DNA: TGCGCCAGCAGCCAAGACGAAGTACATCAGCCCCAGCATTTT
CDR3: CASSQDEVHQPQHF

length: 15
D: TRBD1
J: TRBJ2-3
V: TRBV7-9
size: .
DNA: TGTGCCAGCAGCTCCGGGACAGGGGGCACAGATACGCAGTATTTT
CDR3: CASSSGTGGTDTQYF

length: 15
D: TRBD1
J: TRBJ1-5
V: TRBV28
size: .
DNA: TGTGCCAGCAGTTTACCCTTAACAGGGGGCCAGCCCCAGCATTTT
CDR3: CASSLPLTGGQPQHF

length: 14
D: TRBD2
J: TRBJ2-1
V: TRBV24-1
size: .
DNA: TGTGCCACCAGTGCCCCCGGGACTAGGAATGAGCAGTTCTTC
CDR3: CATSAPGTRNEQFF